Reported below is one T cell receptor beta chain. This record belongs to a study of blood T cell repertoires in COVID-19. Across the whole study: Specimens from acute and convalescent COVID-19 originated in the United States, Italy and Spain. Nucleic acid was either cDNA or gDNA, and it came from T cells, B-cell-depleted T cells, or PBMCs.

The CDR3 spans 12 residues. V was pared by 4 bases and J by 5 bases, with 11 bases between. Germline V gene sequence: CDR1 GTSNPN, CDR2 SVGIG (reference sequence). How the authors handled the data: Using reference gene primer amplification, nucleated cell counts were estimated. Measured with immunoSEQ multiplex PCR; TCRdb has only the in-frame clones, and not every one. For V, J and clone size, that table is used; D and trimming come from the DNA. Among under 200,000 clones listed, about nine tenths were seen once. The sequenced material came from peripheral blood. The sequence came from a man between 18 and 35 years old with active or convalescent COVID-19. This chain connects TRBV30 to TRBJ1-1; D is perhaps TRBD1 (6 bases). The CDR3, as DNA: TGTGCCTGGAACAGGGATCTGACTGAAGCTTTCTTT. Its protein is CAWNRDLTEAFF.